These 17 T cell receptor beta chains were all obtained from the same sample, sequenced in a study of OX40 agonist ivuxolimab in advanced cancers. The table came from immunoSEQ multiplex PCR; TCRdb's copy has only in-frame clones and leaves some out. Here the sample spans tens of thousands of clones, 75% to 90% being singletons. Material: CD4+ or CD8+ T cells sorted from blood, obtained in a trial of the OX40 agonist ivuxolimab. The receptor source for this set is an adult with an advanced solid tumor such as melanoma, head and neck, liver or kidney cancer.

The rearrangement uses TRBV6-1 and TRBJ2-7; TRBD1 is a possible D gene (5 bases). Per the germline V gene, CDR1 is MNHNS and CDR2 is SASEGT. The CDR3 totals 13 residues. V lost 5 bases and J lost 6, with 14 bases in between. Here the CDR3 DNA reads TGTGCCAGCAGTCAGAGCCCAGGGTTCGAGCAGTACTTC. Its translation is CASSQSPGFEQYF.

The chain links TRBV11-2 to TRBJ2-2; D gene unclear. V shed 0 bases and J shed 7 bases, with 6 bases lying between them. Germline CDR1 reads SGHAT; CDR2 reads FQNNGV. The CDR3 is 13 residues long. CDR3 region: CASSLDLGGELFF. The CDR3 nucleotides read TGTGCCAGCAGCTTAGATTTAGGCGGGGAGCTGTTTTTT.

In DNA, the CDR3 is TGCGCCAGCAGGCCCAGAACTAGCGGTTCCTACGAGCAGTACTTC. This encodes CASRPRTSGSYEQYF. The V call is TRBV5-1, the J call TRBJ2-7, with 8 nucleotides matching TRBD2. Germline CDR1 and CDR2: SGHRS and YFSETQ. This CDR3 spans 15 amino acids. J lost 1 base, V lost 5 bases, and 8 bases had no gene match. The complete variable domain, with remaining parts taken from reference TRBV5-1 and TRBJ2-7, reads KAGVTQTPRYLIKTRGQQVTLSCSPISGHRSVSWYQQTPGQGLQFLFEYFSETQRNKGNFPGRFSGRQFSNSRSEMNVSTLELGDSALYLCASRPRTSGSYEQYFGPGTRLTVT.

CDR3 DNA sequence: TGTGCCACCAGCAAGACCGGGACGCGAGGGACTGAAGCTTTCTTT. It specifies CATSKTGTRGTEAFF. The J gene is TRBJ1-1, the V gene TRBV15; D possibly corresponds to TRBD1 (5 bases). CDR3 length equals 15 residues. Germline assignment: CDR1 LNHNV and CDR2 YYDKDF (reference sequence). V was pared by 4 bases and J by 5 bases, with 17 bases between.

J is TRBJ2-7 and V is TRBV6-6, with D unresolved. The V gene's germline CDR1 is MNHNY and CDR2 SVGAGI (reference sequence). V gave up 6 bases and J gave up 4 bases, with 4 bases separating them. The CDR3 is made up of 10 amino acids. The CDR3 region is CASSDYEQYF. CDR3 DNA sequence: TGTGCCAGCAGCGATTACGAGCAGTACTTC.

The chain recombines TRBV14 with TRBJ2-2; TRBD2 agrees at 8 bases. The length of the CDR3 is 16 residues. Per the germline V gene, CDR1 is SGHDN and CDR2 is FVKESK. V shed 4 bases, J shed 3 bases, and the junction held 7 bases outside the gene matches. For the CDR3, the DNA is TGTGCCAGCAGCCTTGGACTAGCTCTGGACACCGGGGAGCTGTTTTTT. It yields the protein CASSLGLALDTGELFF.

The genes are TRBV19 and TRBJ2-7, with TRBD1 matching over 10 bases. Trimming at V came to 6 bases and at J to 2 bases, leaving 7 bases not matched to a gene. The V gene's germline CDR1 is LNHDA and CDR2 SQIVND (reference sequence). The CDR3 totals 15 residues. The CDR3 spells CASSPGTGVAYEQYF. The CDR3 region has the DNA TGTGCCAGTAGCCCCGGGACAGGGGTTGCCTACGAGCAGTACTTC.

This rearrangement joins TRBV11-3 to TRBJ2-1; the D is unclear. This CDR3 comprises 15 residues. Looked up from germline, CDR1 is SGHNT and CDR2 is YENEEA. Trimming cost V 5 bases and J 0 bases, with 11 bases left between them. DNA for the CDR3: TGTGCCAGCAGCCTCCCTGCGGTCTCCTACAATGAGCAGTTCTTC. Translated: CASSLPAVSYNEQFF.

The chain carries TRBV2 and TRBJ2-2, with TRBD2 matching 14 bases. CDR1 and CDR2 from the germline V gene are SNHLY and FYNNEI. V shed 6 bases and J 7 bases; nucleotides not matched to a gene: 13. The CDR3 is 18 residues long. CDR3 DNA: TGTGCCAGCAGCGGGGCCGGGACTAGCGGGAGCTACGGCGGGGAGCTGTTTTTT. Translated: CASSGAGTSGSYGGELFF.

The V call is TRBV19, the J call TRBJ1-2, with unresolved D. The CDR3 is 14 residues long. Trimming pared 4 bases from V and 8 bases from J, leaving 17 bases between. The germline V gene encodes CDR1 LNHDA and CDR2 SQIVND (reference sequence). The CDR3 protein is CASSSSGPTKGYTF. The CDR3 region has the DNA TGTGCCAGTAGTAGTTCAGGACCTACTAAAGGCTACACCTTC.

The rearrangement joins TRBV21-1 to TRBJ2-3; TRBD1, the D gene given by the table, was not confirmed from the DNA. TRBV21-1 is a documented pseudogene. The CDR3 length is 16 residues. The CDR3 coding sequence is TGTGCCAGCAGCAAACAATGTGGACAGGGCGGGGATACGCAGTATTTT. Amino acids: CASSKQCGQGGDTQYF.

V and J are TRBV7-9 and TRBJ2-2; TRBD1 matches 11 bases. There are 15 residues in the CDR3. Germline loops: CDR1 SEHNR, CDR2 FQNEAQ (reference sequence). V shed 5 bases and J 5 bases; nucleotides not matched to a gene: 4. The CDR3 DNA sequence: TGTGCCAGCAGCCCAAGGGACAGGGGGACCGGGGAGCTGTTTTTT. It specifies CASSPRDRGTGELFF.

The rearrangement joins TRBV11-2 to TRBJ1-1; D might be TRBD1 (6 bases). V shed 3 bases and J shed 4 bases, with 12 bases lying between them. Germline lookup yields CDR1 SGHAT and CDR2 FQNNGV. This CDR3 spans 14 amino acids. In DNA, the CDR3 is TGTGCCAGCAGCTTTGGGGCAGGGGTCACTGAAGCTTTCTTT. As protein: CASSFGAGVTEAFF.

This chain joins TRBV2 and TRBJ2-7, with D tentatively TRBD1 (7 bases). This CDR3 region has 14 residues. V gave up 7 bases and J gave up 3 bases, with 16 bases separating them. Germline-derived CDR1 and CDR2 are SNHLY and FYNNEI. In DNA, the CDR3 is TGTGCCAGCAAAGTCAGGGGGGTCTACTACGAGCAGTACTTC. It codes for CASKVRGVYYEQYF.

The chain joins TRBV7-3 to TRBJ1-1, with a possible D match to TRBD1 (6 bases). Trimming took 7 bases from V and 0 from J, leaving 15 bases between them. The CDR3 covers 15 residues. Germline CDR1 is SGHTA and CDR2 is FQGTGA. CDR3 loop: CASTEGTYMNTEAFF. The CDR3 DNA follows: TGTGCCAGCACCGAAGGGACATACATGAACACTGAAGCTTTCTTT.

The V call is TRBV15, the J call TRBJ1-1; the match to TRBD1 covers 7 bases. V dropped 4 bases and J dropped 5; count of bases not matched to a gene: 7. There are 14 residues in the CDR3. Germline V gene data show CDR1 as LNHNV and CDR2 as YYDKDF (reference sequence). The CDR3 sequence is CATSNRQGGTEAFF. Written as DNA, the CDR3 is TGTGCCACCAGCAATCGACAGGGTGGGACTGAAGCTTTCTTT.

CDR3 in amino acids: CASSVDGRLSYEQYF. For the CDR3, the DNA is TGTGCCAGCAGCGTGGACGGCAGGCTGAGCTACGAGCAGTACTTC. The chain combines TRBV5-6 with TRBJ2-7; D is undetermined. Trimming left V 4 bases short and J 3 bases short, with 17 bases between. Germline loops: CDR1 SGHDT, CDR2 YYEEEE. CDR3 length: 15 residues.